Listed below are T cell receptor beta chains from one sample, sequenced in a study of vaccination effects on CD4 cells after COVID-19. Repertoires were generated with immunoSEQ multiplex PCR, while TCRdb's copy carries only in-frame clones and drops some. The repertoire consists of around 29,000 clones, with over 55% occurring once and the leading ten covering roughly 10%. Their antigen targets remain unknown. Source: CD4+ T cells from PBMCs cultured with HCoV-NL63 spike peptides, taken after COVID-19 vaccination. These receptors were obtained from a human donor who received a COVID-19 vaccine. CDR3s include the opening cysteine and the closing phenylalanine or tryptophan. D genes are given only for firm matches. Clone size is not always given. Where it is, it says once, few, many or a class for expanded clones.

>TRBD1|TRBJ1-1|.|TRBV19
TGTGCCAGTAGTATATTGGGACAGGGGCTTGGGAACACTGAAGCTTTCTTT
CASSILGQGLGNTEAFF
>.|TRBJ1-1|few|TRBV10-3
TGTGCCATCAGTGAGGTCATATCGACTGAAGCTTTCTTT
CAISEVISTEAFF
>TRBD2|TRBJ2-3|.|TRBV3-1/TRBV3-2
TGTGCCAGCAGGACGAGCGGTTGGGAGGGATTCACAGATACGCAGTATTTT
CASRTSGWEGFTDTQYF
>TRBD2|TRBJ2-7|once|TRBV7-9
TGTGCCAGCAGCTTAGGGTGGCGGGAGGGCCCGGCCTACGAGCAGTACTTC
CASSLGWREGPAYEQYF
>TRBD1|TRBJ2-3|.|TRBV6-1
TGTGCCAGCAGTGACGGGCAGGGGGCGACAGATACGCAGTATTTT
CASSDGQGATDTQYF
>TRBD2|TRBJ2-7|.|TRBV7-9
TGTGCCAGCAGCTTAGAGGCTAGCGGGGGCTACGAGCAGTACTTC
CASSLEASGGYEQYF
>.|TRBJ2-3|.|TRBV11-3
TGTGCCAGCAGCTTAGTTGCGCCGGATACGCAGTATTTT
CASSLVAPDTQYF
>.|TRBJ1-5|.|TRBV30
TGTGCCTGGAGTGCTAATTCAGATCAGCCCCAGCATTTT
CAWSANSDQPQHF
>.|TRBJ1-2|.|TRBV6-1
TGTGCCAGCAGTGTCTCAGCGGGGGGGGCGAACTATGGCTACACCTTC
CASSVSAGGANYGYTF
>.|TRBJ2-7|.|TRBV4-1
TGCGCCAGCAGCCCCGTGACGGACCCCTCCTACGAGCAGTACTTC
CASSPVTDPSYEQYF
>.|TRBJ2-2|few|TRBV3-1/TRBV3-2
TGTGCCAGCAGCCATTCTCCTAGTGTCGGGGAGCTGTTTTTT
CASSHSPSVGELFF
>TRBD1|TRBJ1-3|few|TRBV2
TGTGCCAGCACTAACCGCGGGACAGGCGGAAACACCATATATTTT
CASTNRGTGGNTIYF
>TRBD2|TRBJ2-7|.|TRBV5-6
TGTGCCAGCAGCCTTTATCCGGGGGGGTACGAGCAGTACTTC
CASSLYPGGYEQYF
>.|TRBJ1-2|.|TRBV12-3/TRBV12-4
TGTGCCAGCAGTTTAGCGGGACCCTATGGCTACACCTTC
CASSLAGPYGYTF
>TRBD1|TRBJ1-2|.|TRBV5-5
TGTGCCAGCAGTCCGGACAGGGAAGGCTCAGGGTATGGCTACACCTTC
CASSPDREGSGYGYTF
>TRBD2|TRBJ2-7|.|TRBV18
TGTGCCAGCTCACGCGGGACTAGTTCGAACGAGCAGTACTTC
CASSRGTSSNEQYF
>.|TRBJ2-7|few|TRBV5-1
TGCGCCAGCAGCTTCGGGGGTACCTCCTACGAGCAGTACTTC
CASSFGGTSYEQYF
>.|TRBJ2-7|.|TRBV5-5
TGTGCCAGCAGCTTGGTGCTGGGCGAGCAGTACTTC
CASSLVLGEQYF
>TRBD1|TRBJ1-2|.|TRBV10-3
TGTGCCATCAGTGTGGTAGGACAGGGGGCTGAGGGCTACACCTTC
CAISVVGQGAEGYTF
>.|TRBJ1-5|few|TRBV27
TGTGCCAGCAGTCCGCAGGGGTATAATCAGCCCCAGCATTTT
CASSPQGYNQPQHF
>TRBD1|TRBJ1-2|.|TRBV7-9
TGTGCCAGCAGCCTTACTCCGGGACAGGGGTATGGCGGTGGCTACACCTTC
CASSLTPGQGYGGGYTF
>.|TRBJ2-5|once|TRBV21-1
TGTGCCAGCAGCAAAAAACAGGTAGGTCAGGCCCCCCAAGAGACCCAGTACTTC
CASSKKQVGQAPQETQYF
>TRBD2|TRBJ2-1|.|TRBV19
TGTGCCAGTAGCTCCCCCGGGGGGAGTGAGCAGTTCTTC
CASSSPGGSEQFF
>TRBD2|TRBJ2-7|few|TRBV5-4
TGTGCCAGCAGTTGGTCAGCGGGGGGGTTATACGAGCAGTACTTC
CASSWSAGGLYEQYF
>TRBD2|TRBJ2-5|.|TRBV10-3
TGTGCCATCAGTCTAGCGGGGGGGGCTCAAGAGACCCAGTACTTC
CAISLAGGAQETQYF
>TRBD2|TRBJ2-1|.|TRBV10-3
TGTGCCATCAGTGAGGGACTAGACAACAATGAGCAGTTCTTC
CAISEGLDNNEQFF
>.|TRBJ2-7|.|TRBV7-2
TGTGCCAGCAGCCCTACACCGGCCTCCTACGAGCAGTACTTC
CASSPTPASYEQYF
>.|TRBJ1-2|.|TRBV14
TGTGCCAGCAGCCAAGTTGGGGACCGCTATGGCTACACCTTC
CASSQVGDRYGYTF
>.|TRBJ2-7|.|TRBV29-1
TGCAGCGTTGGAAAGGGGGTTGGACACGAGCAGTACTTC
CSVGKGVGHEQYF
>TRBD1|TRBJ1-2|.|TRBV19
TGTGCCAGTAGTCTTTCCCGGGGACAGGGCTTTGGCTACACCTTC
CASSLSRGQGFGYTF
>.|TRBJ1-2|.|TRBV2
TGTGCCAGCAGTGATCGTGGGACACCCTATGGCTACACCTTC
CASSDRGTPYGYTF
>.|TRBJ1-1|.|TRBV11-2
TGTGCCAGCAGCTCTGACCCAAAGACTGAAGCTTTCTTT
CASSSDPKTEAFF
>.|TRBJ2-1|.|TRBV7-2
TGTGCCAGCAGCGTCAGCAGGGGCAATGAGCAGTTCTTC
CASSVSRGNEQFF
>.|TRBJ2-1|.|TRBV3-1/TRBV3-2
TGTGCCAGCAGCCAGGTAGGCGAGCAGTTCTTC
CASSQVGEQFF
>.|TRBJ1-3|.|TRBV10-3
TGTGCCACCAGGGATATCTCTGGAAACACCATATATTTT
CATRDISGNTIYF
>.|TRBJ2-3|few|TRBV6-2/TRBV6-3
TGTGCCAGCAGTTACGGGGAGGCAGATAGCACAGATACGCAGTATTTT
CASSYGEADSTDTQYF
>.|TRBJ1-1|.|TRBV3-1/TRBV3-2
TGTGCCAGCAGCGAGACGGGTGAAGCTTTCTTT
CASSETGEAFF
>.|TRBJ1-6|.|TRBV10-1
TGCGCCAGCAGTGAGCAGACAGGAGGACCCCTCCACTTT
CASSEQTGGPLHF
>.|TRBJ1-3|.|TRBV30
TGTGCCTGGAGCGCTGGAAACACCATATATTTT
CAWSAGNTIYF
>TRBD1|TRBJ1-5|few|TRBV2
TGTGCCAGCAAAACGGACAGGGGAAGAAATCAGCCCCAGCATTTT
CASKTDRGRNQPQHF
>.|TRBJ1-5|.|TRBV7-9
TGTGCCAGCAGCCTCCAGGGGCCCGATCAGCCCCAGCATTTT
CASSLQGPDQPQHF
>TRBD1|TRBJ1-3|.|TRBV5-1
TGCGCCAGCAGCCAAACGACAGGGTCTGGAAACACCATATATTTT
CASSQTTGSGNTIYF
>TRBD1|TRBJ2-3|.|TRBV3-1/TRBV3-2
TGTGCCAGCAGCCCCGACAGGGGGGGATTCACAGATACGCAGTATTTT
CASSPDRGGFTDTQYF
>.|TRBJ2-7|few|TRBV3-1/TRBV3-2
TGTGCCAGCAGCCAAGGTCCTTACGAGCAGTACTTC
CASSQGPYEQYF
>.|TRBJ1-2|few|TRBV3-1/TRBV3-2
TGTGCCAGCAGCCAAGGTACAGGGTTAGGGTTAAGCTATGGCTACACCTTC
CASSQGTGLGLSYGYTF
>.|TRBJ1-1|.|TRBV30
TGTGCCTGGAGTGACCCTCGTGCAGGTTTGAACACTGAAGCTTTCTTT
CAWSDPRAGLNTEAFF
>TRBD1|TRBJ1-1|few|TRBV4-2
TGTGCCAGCAGATTCCGGGACAGGGACTTTTCACGAGCTTTCTTT
CASRFRDRDFSRAFF
>.|TRBJ2-1|.|TRBV6-1
TGTGCCAGCAGTGAAGCGCAAACGGGAGTCTCCTACAATGAGCAGTTCTTC
CASSEAQTGVSYNEQFF
>.|TRBJ1-1|.|TRBV5-1
TGCGCCAGCAGCTTGGGGGAGGATAGTGCACACACTGAAGCTTTCTTT
CASSLGEDSAHTEAFF